The clone carrying this T cell receptor (beta chain) was observed a few times. Germline lookup yields CDR1 SEHNR and CDR2 FQNEAQ (reference sequence). V dropped 1 base and J dropped 1 base, with 8 bases sitting between them. The CDR3 runs 14 residues. This sample was included in a study of T-cell memory formation after mild COVID-19. 5'RACE with constant-segment primers built TCRalpha and TCRbeta cDNA libraries with UMIs. From the 5' RACE reads, TCRdb called clonotypes with MiXCR, one entry per CDR3 protein. The table records 250,000 to 300,000 distinct CDR3 sequences, 8% to 10% of them present only once.

The chain joins TRBV7-9 to TRBJ2-7; D is perhaps TRBD2 (6 bases). This TCR derives from a man in his late teens or twenties who had mild COVID-19 (a few samples of this study predate the infection). Cell type and time point are not known. The specimen was PBMCs or a T cell subset sorted from them (not recorded which). In nucleotides, the CDR3 is TGTGCCAGCAGCTTAGACGGGGGATCCTACGAGCAGTACTTC. It yields the protein CASSLDGGSYEQYF. Looking up the rest from reference TRBV7-9 and TRBJ2-7 gives the full variable domain: DTGVSQNPRHKITKRGQNVTFRCDPISEHNRLYWYRQTLGQGPEFLTYFQNEAQLEKSRLLSDRFSAERPKGSFSTLEIQRTEQGDSAMYLCASSLDGGSYEQYFGPGTRLTVT.